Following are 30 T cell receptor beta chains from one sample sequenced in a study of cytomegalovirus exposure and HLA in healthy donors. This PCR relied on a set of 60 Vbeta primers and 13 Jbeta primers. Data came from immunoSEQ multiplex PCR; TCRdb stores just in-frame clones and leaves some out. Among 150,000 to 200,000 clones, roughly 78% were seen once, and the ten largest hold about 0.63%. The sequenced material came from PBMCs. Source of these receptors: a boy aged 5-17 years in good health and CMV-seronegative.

The CDR3 here is CASSWDAGTLSSYEQYF. The CDR3, as DNA: TGTGCCAGCAGCTGGGACGCCGGGACACTCAGCTCCTACGAGCAGTACTTC. The rearrangement joins TRBV5-8 to TRBJ2-7; possibly TRBD1 for D (6 bases). V was trimmed by 3 bases and J by 0 bases, leaving 19 bases between them. Germline CDR1 is SGHTS and CDR2 is YDEGEE. CDR3 length equals 17 residues.

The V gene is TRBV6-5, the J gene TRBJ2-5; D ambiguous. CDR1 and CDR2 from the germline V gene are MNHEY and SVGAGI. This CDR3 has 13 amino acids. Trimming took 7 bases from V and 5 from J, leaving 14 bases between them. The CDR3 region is CASTRLSGETQYF. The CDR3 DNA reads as TGTGCCAGCACCAGACTGAGTGGTGAGACCCAGTACTTC.

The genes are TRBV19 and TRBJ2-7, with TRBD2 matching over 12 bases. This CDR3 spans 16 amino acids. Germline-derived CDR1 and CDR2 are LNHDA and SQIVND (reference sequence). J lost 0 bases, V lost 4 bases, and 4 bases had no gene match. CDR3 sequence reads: CASSTTSGRPSYEQYF. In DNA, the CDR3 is TGTGCCAGTAGTACCACTAGCGGGAGGCCCTCCTACGAGCAGTACTTC.

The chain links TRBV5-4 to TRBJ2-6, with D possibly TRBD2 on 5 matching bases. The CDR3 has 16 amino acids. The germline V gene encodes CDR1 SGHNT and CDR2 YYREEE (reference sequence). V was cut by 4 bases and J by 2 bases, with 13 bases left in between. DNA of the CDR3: TGTGCCAGCAGCCCCATGGAGGTTGCTGGGGCCAACGTCCTGACTTTC. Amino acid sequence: CASSPMEVAGANVLTF. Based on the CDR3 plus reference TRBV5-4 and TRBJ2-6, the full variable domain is ETGVTQSPTHLIKTRGQQVTLRCSSQSGHNTVSWYQQALGQGPQFIFQYYREEENGRGNFPPRFSGLQFPNYSSELNVNALELDDSALYLCASSPMEVAGANVLTFGAGSRLTVL.

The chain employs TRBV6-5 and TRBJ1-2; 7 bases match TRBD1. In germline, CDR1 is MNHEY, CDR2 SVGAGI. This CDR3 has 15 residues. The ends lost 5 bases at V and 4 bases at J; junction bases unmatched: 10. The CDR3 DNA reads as TGTGCCAGCAGTCGACAGGGCCCTAGCGCCTATGGCTACACCTTC. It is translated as CASSRQGPSAYGYTF.

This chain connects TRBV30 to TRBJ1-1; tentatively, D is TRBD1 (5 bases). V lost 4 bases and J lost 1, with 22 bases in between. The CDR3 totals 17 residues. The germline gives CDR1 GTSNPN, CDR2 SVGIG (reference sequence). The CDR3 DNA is TGTGCCTGGACGGATCGGGGGAAGAGCTTATGGAACACTGAAGCTTTCTTT. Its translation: CAWTDRGKSLWNTEAFF.

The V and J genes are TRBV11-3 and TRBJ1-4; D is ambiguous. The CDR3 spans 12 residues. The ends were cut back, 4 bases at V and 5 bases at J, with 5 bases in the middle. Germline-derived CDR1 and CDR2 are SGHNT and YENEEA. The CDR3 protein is CASSSFNEKLFF. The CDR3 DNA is TGTGCCAGCAGCTCCTTCAATGAAAAACTGTTTTTT.

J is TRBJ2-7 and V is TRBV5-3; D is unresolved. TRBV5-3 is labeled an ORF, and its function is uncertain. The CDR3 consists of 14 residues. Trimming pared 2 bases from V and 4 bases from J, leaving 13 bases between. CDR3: CARSFRCSPYEQYF. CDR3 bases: TGTGCCAGAAGCTTCCGCTGTAGCCCTTACGAGCAGTACTTC.

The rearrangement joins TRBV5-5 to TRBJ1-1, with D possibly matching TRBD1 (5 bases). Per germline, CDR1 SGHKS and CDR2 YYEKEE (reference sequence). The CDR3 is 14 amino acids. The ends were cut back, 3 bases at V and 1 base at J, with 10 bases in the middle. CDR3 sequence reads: CASSSGLPNTEAFF. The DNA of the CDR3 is TGTGCCAGCAGCTCGGGACTGCCGAACACTGAAGCTTTCTTT.

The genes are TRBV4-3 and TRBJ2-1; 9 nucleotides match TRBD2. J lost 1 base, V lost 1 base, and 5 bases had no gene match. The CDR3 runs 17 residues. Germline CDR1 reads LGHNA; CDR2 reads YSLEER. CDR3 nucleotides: TGCGCCAGCAGCCAAGTCTTTAGCGGGAGTTCCTACAATGAGCAGTTCTTC. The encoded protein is CASSQVFSGSSYNEQFF.

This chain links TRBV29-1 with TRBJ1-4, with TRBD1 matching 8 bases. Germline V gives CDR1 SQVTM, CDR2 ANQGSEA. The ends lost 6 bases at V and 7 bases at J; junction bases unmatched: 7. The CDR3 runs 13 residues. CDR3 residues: CSVAQGAGEKLFF. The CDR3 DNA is TGCAGCGTCGCCCAGGGGGCGGGTGAAAAACTGTTTTTT.

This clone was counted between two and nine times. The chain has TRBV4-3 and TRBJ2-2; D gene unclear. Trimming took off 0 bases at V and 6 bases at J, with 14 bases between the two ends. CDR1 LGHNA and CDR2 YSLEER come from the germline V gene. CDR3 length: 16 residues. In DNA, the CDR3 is TGCGCCAGCAGCCAAGATATCCAACGCGGCGCCGGGGAGCTGTTTTTT. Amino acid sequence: CASSQDIQRGAGELFF.

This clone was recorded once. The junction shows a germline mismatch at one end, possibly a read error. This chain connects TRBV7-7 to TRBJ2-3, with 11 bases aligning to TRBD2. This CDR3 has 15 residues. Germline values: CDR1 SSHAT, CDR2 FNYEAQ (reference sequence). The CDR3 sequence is CASSLGLAETDTQYF. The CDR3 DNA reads TGTGCTAGCAGCCTGGGACTAGCGGAAACAGATACGCAGTATTTT.

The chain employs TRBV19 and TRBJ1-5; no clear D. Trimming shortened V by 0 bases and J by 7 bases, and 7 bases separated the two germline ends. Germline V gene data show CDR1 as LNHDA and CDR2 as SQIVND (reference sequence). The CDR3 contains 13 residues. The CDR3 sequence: CASSIDREQPQHF. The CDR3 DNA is TGTGCCAGTAGTATAGATCGGGAACAGCCCCAGCATTTT.

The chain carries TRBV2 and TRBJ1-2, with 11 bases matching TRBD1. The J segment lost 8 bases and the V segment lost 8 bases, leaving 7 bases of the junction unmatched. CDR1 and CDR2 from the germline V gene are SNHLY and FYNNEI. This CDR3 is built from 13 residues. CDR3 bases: TGTGCCAGCGGGGGGGACAGGGGGAGCGGCTACACCTTC. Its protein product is CASGGDRGSGYTF.

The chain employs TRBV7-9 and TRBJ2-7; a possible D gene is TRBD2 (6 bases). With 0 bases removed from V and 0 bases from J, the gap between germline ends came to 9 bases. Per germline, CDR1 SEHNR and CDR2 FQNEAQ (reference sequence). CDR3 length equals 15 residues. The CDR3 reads CASSLARDVSYEQYF. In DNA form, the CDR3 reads TGTGCCAGCAGCTTAGCGCGGGATGTCTCCTACGAGCAGTACTTC.

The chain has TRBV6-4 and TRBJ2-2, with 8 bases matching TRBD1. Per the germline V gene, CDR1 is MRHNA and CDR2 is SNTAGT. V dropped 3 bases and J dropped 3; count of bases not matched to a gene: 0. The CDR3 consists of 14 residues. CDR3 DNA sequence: TGTGCCAGCAGTGAGGACAGGGACACCGGGGAGCTGTTTTTT. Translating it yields CASSEDRDTGELFF.

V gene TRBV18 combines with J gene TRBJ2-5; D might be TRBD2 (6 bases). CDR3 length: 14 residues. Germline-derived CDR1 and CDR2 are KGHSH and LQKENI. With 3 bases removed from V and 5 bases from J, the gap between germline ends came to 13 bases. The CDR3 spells CASSPVRGKETQYF. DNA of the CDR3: TGTGCCAGCTCACCGGTCCGGGGGAAGGAGACCCAGTACTTC. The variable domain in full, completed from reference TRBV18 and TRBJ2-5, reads NAGVMQNPRHLVRRRGQEARLRCSPMKGHSHVYWYRQLPEEGLKFMVYLQKENIIDESGMPKERFSAEFPKEGPSILRIQQVVRGDSAAYFCASSPVRGKETQYFGPGTRLLVL.

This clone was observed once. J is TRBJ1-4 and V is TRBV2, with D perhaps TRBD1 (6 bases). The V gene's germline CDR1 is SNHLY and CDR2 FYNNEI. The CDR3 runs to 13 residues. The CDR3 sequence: CALVRDINEKLFF. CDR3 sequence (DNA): TGTGCGTTGGTCAGGGACATTAATGAAAAACTGTTTTTT.

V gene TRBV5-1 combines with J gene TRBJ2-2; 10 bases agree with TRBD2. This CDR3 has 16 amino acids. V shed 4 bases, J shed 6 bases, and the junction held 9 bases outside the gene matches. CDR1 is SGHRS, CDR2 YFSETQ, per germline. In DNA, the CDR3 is TGCGCCAGCAGCCCCGTGAAAGCGGGAGGGCCCGGGGAGCTGTTTTTT. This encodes CASSPVKAGGPGELFF. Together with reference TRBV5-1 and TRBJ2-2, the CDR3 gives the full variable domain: KAGVTQTPRYLIKTRGQQVTLSCSPISGHRSVSWYQQTPGQGLQFLFEYFSETQRNKGNFPGRFSGRQFSNSRSEMNVSTLELGDSALYLCASSPVKAGGPGELFFGEGSRLTVL.

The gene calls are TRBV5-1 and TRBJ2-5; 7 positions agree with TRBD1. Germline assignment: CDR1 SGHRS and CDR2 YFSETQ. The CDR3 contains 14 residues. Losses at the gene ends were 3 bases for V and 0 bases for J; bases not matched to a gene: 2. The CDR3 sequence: CASSSGQYQETQYF. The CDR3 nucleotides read TGCGCCAGCAGCTCGGGACAGTACCAAGAGACCCAGTACTTC. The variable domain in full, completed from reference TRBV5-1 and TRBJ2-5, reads KAGVTQTPRYLIKTRGQQVTLSCSPISGHRSVSWYQQTPGQGLQFLFEYFSETQRNKGNFPGRFSGRQFSNSRSEMNVSTLELGDSALYLCASSSGQYQETQYFGPGTRLLVL.

In nucleotides, the CDR3 is TGTGCCAGCAGCTTACTGGGCGGGAGTGGTATGTACGAGCAGTACTTC. This gives the protein CASSLLGGSGMYEQYF. The chain uses TRBV7-6 and TRBJ2-7, with 7 bases matching TRBD2. V was clipped by 2 bases and J by 4 bases; unmatched bases: 11. The CDR3 totals 16 residues. Germline-derived CDR1 and CDR2 are SGHVS and FNYEAQ.

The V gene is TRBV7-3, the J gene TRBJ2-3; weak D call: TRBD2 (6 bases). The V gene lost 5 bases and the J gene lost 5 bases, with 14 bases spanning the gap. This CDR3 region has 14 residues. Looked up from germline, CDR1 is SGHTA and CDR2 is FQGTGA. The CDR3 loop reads CASSMGLSEDTQYF. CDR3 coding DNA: TGTGCCAGCAGCATGGGACTTTCCGAAGATACGCAGTATTTT.

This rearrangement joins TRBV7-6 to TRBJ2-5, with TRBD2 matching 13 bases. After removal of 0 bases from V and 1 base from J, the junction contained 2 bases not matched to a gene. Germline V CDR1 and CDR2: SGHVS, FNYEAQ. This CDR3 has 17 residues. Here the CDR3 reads CASSLATSGRLQETQYF. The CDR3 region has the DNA TGTGCCAGCAGCTTAGCGACTAGCGGGAGGCTCCAAGAGACCCAGTACTTC.

The CDR3 protein is CASSDGVKAFF. CDR3 nucleotide sequence: TGTGCCAGCAGCGACGGGGTGAAAGCTTTCTTT. The V and J genes are TRBV14 and TRBJ1-1, with no clear D. The V gene lost 5 bases and the J gene lost 9 bases, with 10 bases spanning the gap. From germline, CDR1 is SGHDN and CDR2 FVKESK. This CDR3 region has 11 residues.

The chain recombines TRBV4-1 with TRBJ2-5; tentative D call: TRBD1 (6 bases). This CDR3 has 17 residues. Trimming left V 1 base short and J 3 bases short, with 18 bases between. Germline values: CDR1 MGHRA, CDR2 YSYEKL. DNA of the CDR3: TGCGCCAGCAGCCAAGTTCGGCTCAGGGGCCGTGAAGAGACCCAGTACTTC. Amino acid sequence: CASSQVRLRGREETQYF.

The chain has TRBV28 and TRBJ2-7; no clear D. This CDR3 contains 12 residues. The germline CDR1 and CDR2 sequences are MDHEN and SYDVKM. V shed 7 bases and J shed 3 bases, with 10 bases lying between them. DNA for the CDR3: TGTGCCAGCAAGACACAGTTCTACGAGCAGTACTTC. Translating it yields CASKTQFYEQYF.

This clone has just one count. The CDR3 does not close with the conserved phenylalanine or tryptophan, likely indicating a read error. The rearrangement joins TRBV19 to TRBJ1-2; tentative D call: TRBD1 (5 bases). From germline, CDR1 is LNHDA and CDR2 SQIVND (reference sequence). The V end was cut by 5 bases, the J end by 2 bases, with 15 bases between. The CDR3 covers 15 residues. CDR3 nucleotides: TGTGCCAGTAGTTTTGGACACCTCCAGAACTATGGCTACACCCTC. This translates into CASSFGHLQNYGYTL.

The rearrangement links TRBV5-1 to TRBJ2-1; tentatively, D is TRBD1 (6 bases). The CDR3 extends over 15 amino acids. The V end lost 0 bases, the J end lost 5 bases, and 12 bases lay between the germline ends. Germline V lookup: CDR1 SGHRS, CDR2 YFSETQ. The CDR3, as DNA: TGCGCCAGCAGCTTGGTAGGGGGTCCCCACAATGAGCAGTTCTTC. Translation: CASSLVGGPHNEQFF.

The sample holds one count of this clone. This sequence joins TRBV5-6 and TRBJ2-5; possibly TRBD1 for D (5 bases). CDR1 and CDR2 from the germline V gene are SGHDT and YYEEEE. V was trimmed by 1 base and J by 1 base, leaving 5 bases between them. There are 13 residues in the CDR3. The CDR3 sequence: CASSLRGQETQYF. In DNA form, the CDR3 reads TGTGCCAGCAGCTTGAGGGGCCAAGAGACCCAGTACTTC.